The T cell receptor beta chain under discussion was sequenced for a study of T cells expressing NK-cell markers. At the level of the study: Sequenced donors, eight in total, included seven who were HCMV-seropositive and one who was seronegative.

With respect to this clonotype: What it binds is not known.

TCR beta cDNA was made by 5'RACE template switching with UMIs. TCRdb re-called the 5' RACE reads and shows each CDR3 protein once, DNA omitted. Recorded here are about 190,000 distinct CDR3 sequences; the top ten clones represent over 20%. Findings and caveats of the study: Each of a handful of donors carried dominant NKG2C+ clonotypes accounting for about 1.0-7.0% of CD8+ T cells. A handful of donors likewise had their CD3+CD56-NKG2C+ fraction led by these clonotypes.

This CDR3 contains 16 residues. The germline V gene encodes CDR1 SNHLY and CDR2 FYNNEI. The chain joins TRBV2 to TRBJ2-7; TCRdb's assignment of TRBD1 cannot be checked, as there is no DNA. This receptor was taken from a man aged 18 to 69 in good health. The sequencing sample was made of blood T cells: a sorted CD56 or NKG2C T cell subset, CD4+ or CD8+ T cells, or bulk PBMC T cells (not recorded which). Here the CDR3 reads CASSVYPGTNVYEQYF.